This T cell receptor (beta chain) appears in the sequencing data of a study of OX40 agonist ivuxolimab in advanced cancers. The wider study: The treatment was a fully human IgG2 OX40 agonist, ivuxolimab.

Germline-derived CDR1 and CDR2 are LNHNV and YYDKDF (reference sequence). The CDR3 covers 16 residues. V trimming: 7 bases; J trimming: 2 bases; junction bases outside the gene matches: 9. TCRdb's table, derived via immunoSEQ multiplex PCR, lists solely in-frame clones and lacks some. Here the sample spans 60,000 to 100,000 clones, about 94% being singletons. Points on this clone: Its antigen is as yet unknown.

Overall study results and limits: Among some nonresponders, normalized T-cell clonal expansion was also low.

The specimen was CD4+ or CD8+ T cells sorted from blood, collected in a trial of the OX40 agonist ivuxolimab. This sequence joins TRBV15 and TRBJ1-2; 11 nucleotides line up with TRBD1. The TCR comes from an adult with an advanced solid tumor such as melanoma, head and neck, liver or kidney cancer. CDR3 coding DNA: TGTGCCACCAACATACTAGGACAGGGGGCAAACTATGGCTACACCTTC. Protein product: CATNILGQGANYGYTF.